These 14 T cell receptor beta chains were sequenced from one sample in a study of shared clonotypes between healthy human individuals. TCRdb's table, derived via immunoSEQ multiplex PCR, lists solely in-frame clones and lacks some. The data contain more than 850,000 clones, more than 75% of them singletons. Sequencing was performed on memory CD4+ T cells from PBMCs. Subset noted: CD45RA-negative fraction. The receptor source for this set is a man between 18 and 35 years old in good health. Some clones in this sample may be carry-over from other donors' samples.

The CDR3 bases are TGTGCCAGCAGCGTAGTGGCGCTAGCCAATGAGCAGTTCTTC. Encoded protein: CASSVVALANEQFF. The chain couples TRBV9 to TRBJ2-1; TRBD2 is a possible D gene (5 bases). The CDR3 has 14 amino acids. Trimming shortened V by 0 bases and J by 6 bases, and 10 bases separated the two germline ends. Germline CDR1 SGDLS, CDR2 YYNGEE. Full variable domain (outside the CDR3, taken from reference TRBV9 and TRBJ2-1): DSGVTQTPKHLITATGQRVTLRCSPRSGDLSVYWYQQSLDQGLQFLIQYYNGEERAKGNILERFSAQQFPDLHSELNLSSLELGDSALYFCASSVVALANEQFFGPGTRLTVL.

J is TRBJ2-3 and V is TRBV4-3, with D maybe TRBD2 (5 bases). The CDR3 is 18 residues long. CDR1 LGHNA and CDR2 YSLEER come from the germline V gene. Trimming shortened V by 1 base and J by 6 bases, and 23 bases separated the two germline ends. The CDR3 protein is CASSQAWLRGSDWDTQYF. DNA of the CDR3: TGCGCCAGCAGCCAAGCCTGGTTGAGAGGGAGTGACTGGGATACGCAGTATTTT.

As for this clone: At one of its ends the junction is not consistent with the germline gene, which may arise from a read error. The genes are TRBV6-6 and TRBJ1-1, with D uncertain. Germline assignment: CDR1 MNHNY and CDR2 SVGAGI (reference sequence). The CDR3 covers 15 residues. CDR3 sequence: CAISFSASMNTEAFF. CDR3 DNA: TGTGCCATCAGTTTTTCAGCCTCCATGAACACTGAAGCTTTCTTT.

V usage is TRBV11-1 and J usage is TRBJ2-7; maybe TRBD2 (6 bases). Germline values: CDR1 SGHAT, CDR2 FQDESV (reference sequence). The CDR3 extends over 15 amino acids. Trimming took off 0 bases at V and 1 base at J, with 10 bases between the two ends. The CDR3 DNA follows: TGTGCCAGCAGCTTAGCGGGAGCGGGTTCCTACGAGCAGTACTTC. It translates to CASSLAGAGSYEQYF.

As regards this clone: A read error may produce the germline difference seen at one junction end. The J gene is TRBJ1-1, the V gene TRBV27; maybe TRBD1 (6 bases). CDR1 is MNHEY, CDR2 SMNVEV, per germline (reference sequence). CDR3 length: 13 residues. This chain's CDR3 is CASSLNGQLPLEF. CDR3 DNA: TGTGCCAGCAGTCTCAACGGACAGTTACCTCTCGAGTTT.

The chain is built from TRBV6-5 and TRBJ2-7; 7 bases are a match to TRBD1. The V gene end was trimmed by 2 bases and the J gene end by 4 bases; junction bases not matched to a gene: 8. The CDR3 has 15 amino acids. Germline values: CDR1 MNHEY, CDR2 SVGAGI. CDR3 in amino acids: CASSYRTDRVYEQYF. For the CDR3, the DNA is TGTGCCAGCAGTTACCGCACCGACAGGGTTTACGAGCAGTACTTC.

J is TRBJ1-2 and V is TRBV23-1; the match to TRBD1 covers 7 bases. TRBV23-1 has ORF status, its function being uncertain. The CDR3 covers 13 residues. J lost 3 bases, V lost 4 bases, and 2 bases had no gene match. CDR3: CASSPTGYYGYTF. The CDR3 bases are TGCGCCAGCAGTCCGACAGGGTACTATGGCTACACCTTC.

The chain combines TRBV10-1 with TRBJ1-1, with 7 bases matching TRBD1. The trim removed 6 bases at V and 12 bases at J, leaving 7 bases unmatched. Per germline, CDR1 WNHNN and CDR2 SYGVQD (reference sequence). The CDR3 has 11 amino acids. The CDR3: CASSADREPFF. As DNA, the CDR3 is TGCGCCAGCAGCGCCGACAGGGAACCTTTCTTT.

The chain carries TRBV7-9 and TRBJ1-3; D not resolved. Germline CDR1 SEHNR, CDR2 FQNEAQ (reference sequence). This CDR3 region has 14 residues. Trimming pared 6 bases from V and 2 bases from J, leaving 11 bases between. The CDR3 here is CASRAWQPGNTIYF. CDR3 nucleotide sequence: TGTGCCAGCAGGGCGTGGCAGCCTGGAAACACCATATATTTT. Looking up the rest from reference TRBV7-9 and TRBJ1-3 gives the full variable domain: DTGVSQNPRHKITKRGQNVTFRCDPISEHNRLYWYRQTLGQGPEFLTYFQNEAQLEKSRLLSDRFSAERPKGSFSTLEIQRTEQGDSAMYLCASRAWQPGNTIYFGEGSWLTVV.

The CDR3 reads CASSDAGGKNTGELFF. The CDR3 nucleotides are TGTGCCAGCAGTGATGCGGGCGGGAAAAACACCGGGGAGCTGTTTTTT. The chain links TRBV25-1 to TRBJ2-2, with D maybe TRBD2 (6 bases). CDR1 is MGHDK, CDR2 SYGVNS, per germline. V lost 3 bases and J 2 bases, leaving 13 bases between the germline ends. The CDR3 is 16 residues long.

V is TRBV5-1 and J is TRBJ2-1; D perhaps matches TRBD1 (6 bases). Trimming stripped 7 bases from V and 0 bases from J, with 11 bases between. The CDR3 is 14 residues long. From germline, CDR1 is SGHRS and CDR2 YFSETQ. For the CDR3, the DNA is TGCGCCAGCTCCGGGACACGCTCCTACAATGAGCAGTTCTTC. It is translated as CASSGTRSYNEQFF.

The CDR3, as DNA: TGTGCCAGCTCACCAATGGGACAGGGGAAGGTTATGCCTTACACTGAAGCTTTCTTT. Protein: CASSPMGQGKVMPYTEAFF. The chain joins TRBV18 to TRBJ1-1; 10 bases agree with TRBD1. The germline gives CDR1 KGHSH, CDR2 LQKENI. The length of the CDR3 is 19 residues. J was trimmed by 3 bases and V by 2 bases; bases with no gene match: 15.

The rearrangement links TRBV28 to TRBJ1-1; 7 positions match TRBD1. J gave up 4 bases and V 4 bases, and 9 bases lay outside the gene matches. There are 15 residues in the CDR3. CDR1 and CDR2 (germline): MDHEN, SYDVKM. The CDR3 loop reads CASSSRQGPGTEAFF. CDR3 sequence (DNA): TGTGCCAGCAGTTCCCGACAGGGTCCGGGCACTGAAGCTTTCTTT.

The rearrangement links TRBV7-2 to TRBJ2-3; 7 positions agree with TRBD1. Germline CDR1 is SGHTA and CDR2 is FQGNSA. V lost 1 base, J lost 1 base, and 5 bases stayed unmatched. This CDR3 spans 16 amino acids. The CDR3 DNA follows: TGTGCCAGCAGCTTAGGGACCGGGACAGGCACAGATACGCAGTATTTT. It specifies CASSLGTGTGTDTQYF.